The rows below give T cell receptor beta chains drawn from one sample of a study of long-term antiretroviral therapy in people with HIV. Libraries were prepared by immunoSEQ multiplex PCR; TCRdb keeps only in-frame clonotypes and omits some of them. The sample includes roughly 30,000 clones, roughly 92% of them seen just once. Sequencing used unsorted PBMCs, obtained 3.1 years after starting antiretroviral therapy. The receptors originated from a man aged 18-30 years with HIV. Both conserved end residues are trimmed from each CDR3. D genes are given only for firm matches.

d_call: -
v_call: TRBV15
j_call: TRBJ2-1
cdr3_aa: ATGFPGGGGNEQF

d_call: -
v_call: TRBV7-9
j_call: TRBJ1-1
cdr3_aa: ASSLAFTEAF

d_call: -
v_call: TRBV6-5
j_call: TRBJ2-7
cdr3_aa: ASSYGGSPLEQY

d_call: -
v_call: TRBV6-4
j_call: TRBJ1-1
cdr3_aa: ASTRNTEAF

d_call: -
v_call: TRBV18
j_call: TRBJ2-6
cdr3_aa: ASSPGRVGSGANVLT

d_call: TRBD1
v_call: TRBV5-5
j_call: TRBJ2-1
cdr3_aa: ASSSGGTGHYNEQF

d_call: -
v_call: TRBV2
j_call: TRBJ1-2
cdr3_aa: ASSGTEFYGYT

d_call: -
v_call: TRBV7-9
j_call: TRBJ2-7
cdr3_aa: ASSPRSYEQY

d_call: TRBD2
v_call: TRBV7-7
j_call: TRBJ2-1
cdr3_aa: ASSLAGEREQF

d_call: -
v_call: TRBV19
j_call: TRBJ2-7
cdr3_aa: ASSPQGPKLSYEQY

d_call: -
v_call: TRBV5-4
j_call: TRBJ2-7
cdr3_aa: ASSLARGNEQY

d_call: TRBD1
v_call: TRBV4-3
j_call: TRBJ2-3
cdr3_aa: ASSQDRGRTDTQY

d_call: -
v_call: TRBV9
j_call: TRBJ1-2
cdr3_aa: ASSAGDGYGYT

d_call: -
v_call: TRBV30
j_call: TRBJ1-1
cdr3_aa: AWSVGQKEAF

d_call: TRBD2
v_call: TRBV6-5
j_call: TRBJ2-7
cdr3_aa: ASSYGGDYEQY

d_call: -
v_call: TRBV29-1
j_call: TRBJ1-1
cdr3_aa: SVPVEGGEAEAF

d_call: -
v_call: TRBV7-9
j_call: TRBJ2-3
cdr3_aa: ASSSHGLDTQY

d_call: -
v_call: TRBV4-3
j_call: TRBJ1-3
cdr3_aa: ASSQEWAVSGNTIY

d_call: -
v_call: TRBV4-2
j_call: TRBJ1-1
cdr3_aa: ASSLGFGTEAF

d_call: -
v_call: TRBV9
j_call: TRBJ2-7
cdr3_aa: ASSAGGGEQY

d_call: -
v_call: TRBV7-9
j_call: TRBJ1-2
cdr3_aa: ASSFSYGYT

d_call: -
v_call: TRBV7-3
j_call: TRBJ2-3
cdr3_aa: ASSSPSTSPDTQY

d_call: -
v_call: TRBV9
j_call: TRBJ1-3
cdr3_aa: ASSAGSGNTIY

d_call: -
v_call: TRBV7-9
j_call: TRBJ1-1
cdr3_aa: ASSQDDRRNTEAF

d_call: -
v_call: TRBV6-5
j_call: TRBJ2-7
cdr3_aa: ASSYSSLSSYEQY

d_call: -
v_call: TRBV21-1
j_call: TRBJ1-2
cdr3_aa: ASSRTGQGPLLPNYGYT

d_call: -
v_call: TRBV27
j_call: TRBJ2-7
cdr3_aa: ASSTLPKSGRKTYEQY

d_call: -
v_call: TRBV7-9
j_call: TRBJ1-1
cdr3_aa: ASSLGQDEAF

d_call: -
v_call: TRBV6-5
j_call: TRBJ1-5
cdr3_aa: ATAPGTAQPQH

d_call: TRBD1
v_call: TRBV12-5
j_call: TRBJ1-5
cdr3_aa: ASGLRPGQEGNQPQH

d_call: TRBD2
v_call: TRBV19
j_call: TRBJ2-7
cdr3_aa: ASSPAGGTYEQY

d_call: TRBD2
v_call: TRBV18
j_call: TRBJ2-2
cdr3_aa: ASSAETSGTGGELF

d_call: TRBD2
v_call: TRBV4-2
j_call: TRBJ2-2
cdr3_aa: ASRSAGGRSGELF

d_call: -
v_call: TRBV19
j_call: TRBJ1-2
cdr3_aa: ASSNAGDTYGYT

d_call: -
v_call: TRBV5-1
j_call: TRBJ2-7
cdr3_aa: ASSLAQATYEQY

d_call: -
v_call: TRBV5-4
j_call: TRBJ2-2
cdr3_aa: ASSPESNTGELF

d_call: -
v_call: TRBV25-1
j_call: TRBJ1-3
cdr3_aa: ASSAPRVSGNTIY

d_call: -
v_call: TRBV6-6
j_call: TRBJ1-1
cdr3_aa: ASRPLGLTENTEAF

d_call: -
v_call: TRBV5-1
j_call: TRBJ2-3
cdr3_aa: ASSGRGGTDTQY